Below are 4 T cell receptor beta chains sequenced from a single sample in a study of blood T cell repertoires in COVID-19. Assay used: immunoSEQ multiplex PCR; TCRdb lists only in-frame clones, some missing. The table has around 120,000 clones, about two thirds seen once. What was sequenced was peripheral blood. The source of these receptors is a human donor with acute or convalescent COVID-19. The donor label of this sample is uncertain.

The rearrangement joins TRBV11-3 to TRBJ2-3; 7 nucleotides match TRBD2. CDR1 and CDR2 from the germline V gene are SGHNT and YENEEA. The ends lost 6 bases at V and 6 bases at J; junction bases unmatched: 15. This CDR3 region has 16 residues. This CDR3 reads CASSLTYGGKHDTQYF. The CDR3 DNA sequence: TGTGCCAGCAGTTTAACGTACGGGGGGAAGCATGATACGCAGTATTTT.

This chain links TRBV5-1 with TRBJ1-1; D is possibly TRBD1 (5 bases). V lost 0 bases, J lost 6 bases, and 12 bases lay in between. Germline lookup yields CDR1 SGHRS and CDR2 YFSETQ. CDR3 length: 14 residues. CDR3 bases: TGCGCCAGCAGCTTGGGGCCAGGGAGGCCTGAAGCTTTCTTT. Residues: CASSLGPGRPEAFF. Filled out from reference TRBV5-1 and TRBJ1-1, the complete variable domain reads KAGVTQTPRYLIKTRGQQVTLSCSPISGHRSVSWYQQTPGQGLQFLFEYFSETQRNKGNFPGRFSGRQFSNSRSEMNVSTLELGDSALYLCASSLGPGRPEAFFGQGTRLTVV.

V usage is TRBV7-2 and J usage is TRBJ2-3, with 12 bases fitting TRBD2. CDR3 length equals 15 residues. J gave up 10 bases and V 5 bases, and 10 bases lay outside the gene matches. Germline V gene sequence: CDR1 SGHTA, CDR2 FQGNSA. The CDR3 here is CASSPRLAGGQAQYF. The CDR3 DNA sequence: TGTGCCAGCAGCCCTAGGCTAGCGGGGGGGCAGGCGCAGTATTTT.

The CDR3 nucleotides read TGTGCCAGCCAGCGGGCGGGCACAGATACGCAGTATTTT. Its translation is CASQRAGTDTQYF. The genes are TRBV12-3 or TRBV12-4 and TRBJ2-3; TRBD2 might be the D (6 bases). CDR3 length equals 13 residues. V was clipped by 8 bases and J by 1 base, with 10 bases between them.